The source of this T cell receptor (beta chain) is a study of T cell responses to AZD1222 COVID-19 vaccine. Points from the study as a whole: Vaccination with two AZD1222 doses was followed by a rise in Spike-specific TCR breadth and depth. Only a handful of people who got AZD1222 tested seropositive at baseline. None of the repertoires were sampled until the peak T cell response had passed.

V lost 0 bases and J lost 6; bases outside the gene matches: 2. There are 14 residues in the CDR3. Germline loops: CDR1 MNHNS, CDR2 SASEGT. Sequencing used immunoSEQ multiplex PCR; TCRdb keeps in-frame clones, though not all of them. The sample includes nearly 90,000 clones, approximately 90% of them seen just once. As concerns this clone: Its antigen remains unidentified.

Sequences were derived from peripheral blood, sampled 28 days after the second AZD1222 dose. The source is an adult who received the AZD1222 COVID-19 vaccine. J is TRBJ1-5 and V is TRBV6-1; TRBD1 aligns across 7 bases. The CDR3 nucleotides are TGTGCCAGCAGTGAAGCGACAGGGTTTCAGCCCCAGCATTTT. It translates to CASSEATGFQPQHF.